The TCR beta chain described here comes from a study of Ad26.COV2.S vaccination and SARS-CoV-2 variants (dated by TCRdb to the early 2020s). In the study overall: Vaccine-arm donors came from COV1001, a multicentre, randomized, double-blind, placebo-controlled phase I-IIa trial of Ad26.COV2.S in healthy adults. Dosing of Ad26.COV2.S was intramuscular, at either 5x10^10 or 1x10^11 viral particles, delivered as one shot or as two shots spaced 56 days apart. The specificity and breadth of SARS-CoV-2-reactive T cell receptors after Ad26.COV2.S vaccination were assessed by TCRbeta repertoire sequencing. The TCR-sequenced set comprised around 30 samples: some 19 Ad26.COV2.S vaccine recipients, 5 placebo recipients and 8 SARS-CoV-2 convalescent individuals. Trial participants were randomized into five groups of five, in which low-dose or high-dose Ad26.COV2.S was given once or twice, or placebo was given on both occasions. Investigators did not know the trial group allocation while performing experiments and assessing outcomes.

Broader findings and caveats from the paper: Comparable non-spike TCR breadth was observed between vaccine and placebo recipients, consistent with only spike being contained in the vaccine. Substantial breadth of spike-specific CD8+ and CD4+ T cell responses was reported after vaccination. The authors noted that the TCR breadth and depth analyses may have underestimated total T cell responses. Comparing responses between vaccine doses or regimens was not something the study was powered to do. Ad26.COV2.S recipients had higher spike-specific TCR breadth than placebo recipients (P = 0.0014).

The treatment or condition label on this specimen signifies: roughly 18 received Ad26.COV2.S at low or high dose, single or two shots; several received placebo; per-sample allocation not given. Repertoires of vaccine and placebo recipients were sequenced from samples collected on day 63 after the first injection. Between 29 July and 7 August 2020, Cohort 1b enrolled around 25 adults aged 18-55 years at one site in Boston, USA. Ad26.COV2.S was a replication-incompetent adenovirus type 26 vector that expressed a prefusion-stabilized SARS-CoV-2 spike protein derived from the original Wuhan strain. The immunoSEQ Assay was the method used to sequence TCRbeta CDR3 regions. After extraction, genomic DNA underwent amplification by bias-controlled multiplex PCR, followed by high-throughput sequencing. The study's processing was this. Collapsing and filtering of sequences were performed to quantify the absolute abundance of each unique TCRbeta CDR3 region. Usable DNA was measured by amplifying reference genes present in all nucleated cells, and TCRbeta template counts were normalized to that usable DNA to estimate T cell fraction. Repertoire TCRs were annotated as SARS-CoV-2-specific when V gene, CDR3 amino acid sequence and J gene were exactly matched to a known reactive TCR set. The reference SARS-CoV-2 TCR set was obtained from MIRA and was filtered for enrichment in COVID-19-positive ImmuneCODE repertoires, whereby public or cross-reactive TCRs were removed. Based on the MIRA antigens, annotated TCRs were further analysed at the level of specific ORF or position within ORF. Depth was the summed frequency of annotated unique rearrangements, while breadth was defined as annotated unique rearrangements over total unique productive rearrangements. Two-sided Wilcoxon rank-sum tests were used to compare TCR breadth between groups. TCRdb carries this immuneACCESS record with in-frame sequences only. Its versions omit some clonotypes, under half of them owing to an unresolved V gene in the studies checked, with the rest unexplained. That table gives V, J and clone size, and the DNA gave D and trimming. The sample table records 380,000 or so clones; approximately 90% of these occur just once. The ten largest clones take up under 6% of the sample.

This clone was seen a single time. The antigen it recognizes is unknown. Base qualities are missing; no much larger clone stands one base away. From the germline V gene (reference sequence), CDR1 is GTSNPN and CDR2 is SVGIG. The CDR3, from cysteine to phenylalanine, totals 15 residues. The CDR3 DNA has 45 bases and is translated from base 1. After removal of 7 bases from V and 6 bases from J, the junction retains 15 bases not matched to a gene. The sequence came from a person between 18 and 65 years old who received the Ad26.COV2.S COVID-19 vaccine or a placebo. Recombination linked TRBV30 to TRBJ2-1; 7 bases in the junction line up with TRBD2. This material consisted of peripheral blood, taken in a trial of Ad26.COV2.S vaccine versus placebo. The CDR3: CASSLGGESFNEQFF. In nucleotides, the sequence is TGTGCCTCCTCGCTTGGGGGGGAGTCTTTCAATGAGCAGTTCTTC.